This TCR beta chain was retrieved from a study of blood T cell repertoires in COVID-19. Study at large: Spain, Italy and the United States supplied samples that represented acute and convalescent COVID-19. T cells, B-cell-depleted T cells, or PBMCs supplied cDNA or gDNA.

The CDR3 contains 16 residues. CDR1 and CDR2 (germline): SGHAT, FQNNGV. The junction had 12 bases not matched to a gene; V was cut back by 6 bases and J by 4 bases. In the authors' workflow: Amplification from reference gene primers served as the basis for estimated nucleated cell counts. Libraries were prepared by immunoSEQ multiplex PCR; TCRdb keeps only in-frame clonotypes and omits some of them. The V and J calls and clone size are taken from that table; D and trimming were inferred from the DNA. This sample carries 60,000 to 70,000 clones, 70% to 90% of them seen once, and the ten largest clones take about 4.4%.

Sequenced input: peripheral blood. The sequence was collected from a man aged 45 to 65 with active COVID-19. The genes are TRBV11-2 and TRBJ1-2; 9 bases line up with TRBD1. This CDR3 reads CASSPTGGAAGYGYTF. The CDR3 region has the DNA TGTGCCAGCAGTCCAACAGGGGGCGCCGCGGGCTATGGCTACACCTTC.